What follows are 3 T cell receptor beta chains derived from one specimen sequenced in a study of blood T cell repertoires in COVID-19. Profiling relied on immunoSEQ multiplex PCR, and the TCRdb table lists in-frame clones only, not all of them. In the table there are fewer than 300,000 clones, 88% of which are singletons. The sequencing input was PBMCs or T cells enriched from blood (not recorded which). The origin of the receptors is a woman between 35 and 50 years old with acute COVID-19.

V is TRBV10-3 and J is TRBJ1-2; TRBD1 matches 7 bases. The CDR3 is 15 amino acids. The V gene end was trimmed by 6 bases and the J gene end by 0 bases; junction bases not matched to a gene: 7. Germline V gives CDR1 ENHRY, CDR2 SYGVKD. The CDR3 DNA reads TGTGCCATCAGACCCGGGGACAGCGCTAACTATGGCTACACCTTC. Its translation is CAIRPGDSANYGYTF.

V usage is TRBV7-2 and J usage is TRBJ2-1; the match to TRBD2 covers 13 bases. This CDR3 contains 16 residues. The V gene end was trimmed by 5 bases and the J gene end by 8 bases; junction bases not matched to a gene: 9. Germline V CDR1 and CDR2: SGHTA, FQGNSA. CDR3 amino acids: CASSPQGLAGLHEQFF. For the CDR3, the DNA is TGTGCCAGCAGCCCCCAGGGACTAGCGGGGCTCCATGAGCAGTTCTTC.

This clone was seen just once. The chain has TRBV30 and TRBJ2-5; 9 nucleotides agree with TRBD1. Germline assignment: CDR1 GTSNPN and CDR2 SVGIG (reference sequence). This CDR3 has 13 residues. The CDR3 DNA reads TGTGCACGGAGAACAGGGGGCGACGCGACCCAGTACTTC. Residues: CARRTGGDATQYF.